This paragraph covers one T cell receptor beta chain sequence. V lost 2 bases, J lost 2 bases, and 10 bases lay in between. The CDR3 spans 15 residues. Germline CDR1 and CDR2: SNHLY and FYNNEI. The assay was immunoSEQ multiplex PCR, and TCRdb's table has in-frame clones only and misses some. The sample lists about 130,000 clones; around 80% were seen once. This specimen belongs to a study of blood T cell repertoires in COVID-19. Whole-study context: COVID-19 samples collected from the United States, Italy and Spain covered acute and convalescent phases. PBMCs, B-cell-depleted T cells, or T cells were the source of the cDNA or gDNA that made up the material.

The sequencing input was peripheral blood. This TCR came from a man between 25 and 39 years old with COVID-19, enrolled during active disease. J is TRBJ1-3 and V is TRBV2; D might be TRBD1 (6 bases). As DNA, the CDR3 is TGTGCCAGCAGTGAAATGAGGGACACTGGAAACACCATATATTTT. It is translated as CASSEMRDTGNTIYF.